This T cell receptor (beta chain) was documented in a study of blood T cell repertoires in COVID-19. Overall study context: Spain, Italy and the United States supplied samples that represented acute and convalescent COVID-19.

In the original analysis: Nucleated cell number was recorded as an estimate derived from reference gene primer amplification. Libraries were prepared by immunoSEQ multiplex PCR; TCRdb keeps only in-frame clonotypes and omits some of them. V, J and clone size are those of that table, while D and trimming were read from the DNA. The sample shows roughly 200,000 clones, 87% of them seen only once. The CDR3 runs to 15 residues. Germline CDR1 is LNHDA and CDR2 is SQIVND (reference sequence). V shed 5 bases, J shed 2 bases, and the junction held 4 bases outside the gene matches. The clonotype comes from a man in his sixties with active or convalescent COVID-19. This chain uses TRBV19 with TRBJ2-1, with 9 bases aligning to TRBD2. Material for sequencing was peripheral blood. CDR3 region: CASSYGGGAYNEQFF. The DNA for the CDR3 is TGTGCCAGTAGTTATGGCGGGGGGGCCTACAATGAGCAGTTCTTC.